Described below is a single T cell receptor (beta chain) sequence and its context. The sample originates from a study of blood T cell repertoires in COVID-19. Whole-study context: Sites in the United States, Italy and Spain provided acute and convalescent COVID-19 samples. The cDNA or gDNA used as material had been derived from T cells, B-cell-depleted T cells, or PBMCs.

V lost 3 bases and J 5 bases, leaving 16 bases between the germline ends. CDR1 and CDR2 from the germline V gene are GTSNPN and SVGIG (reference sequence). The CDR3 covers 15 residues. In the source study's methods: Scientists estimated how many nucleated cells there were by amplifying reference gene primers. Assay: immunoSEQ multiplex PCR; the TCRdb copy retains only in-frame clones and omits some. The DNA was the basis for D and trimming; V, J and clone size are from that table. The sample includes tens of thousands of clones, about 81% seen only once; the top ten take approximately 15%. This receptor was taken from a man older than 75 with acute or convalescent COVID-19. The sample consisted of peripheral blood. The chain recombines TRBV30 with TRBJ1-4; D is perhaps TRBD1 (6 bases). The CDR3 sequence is CAWRFRQAANEKLFF. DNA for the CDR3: TGTGCCTGGAGGTTCCGACAGGCTGCGAATGAAAAACTGTTTTTT. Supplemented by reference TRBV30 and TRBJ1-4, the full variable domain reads SQTIHQWPATLVQPVGSPLSLECTVEGTSNPNLYWYRQAAGRGLQLLFYSVGIGQISSEVPQNLSASRPQDRQFILSSKKLLLSDSGFYLCAWRFRQAANEKLFFGSGTQLSVL.